Following are 14 T cell receptor beta chains from one sample sequenced in a study of T cell responses to AZD1222 COVID-19 vaccine. The data were produced by immunoSEQ multiplex PCR, yet TCRdb's version contains in-frame clones alone and is incomplete. The top ten hold 0.64% of the sample, which has roughly 160,000 clones, around 95% seen once. Sequencing used peripheral blood, obtained on day 0 of AZD1222 vaccination. These receptors were collected from an adult in good health.

The rearrangement joins TRBV5-1 to TRBJ1-3; the D is unclear. This CDR3 spans 14 amino acids. Germline V gene data show CDR1 as SGHRS and CDR2 as YFSETQ. The V end was cut by 3 bases, the J end by 4 bases, with 11 bases between. The CDR3 loop is CASSSGGGGNTIYF. CDR3 DNA: TGCGCCAGCAGCTCAGGTGGTGGGGGAAACACCATATATTTT.

This clone was seen a few times. The chain links TRBV19 to TRBJ1-2; perhaps TRBD1 as D (5 bases). The CDR3 contains 15 residues. Per the germline V gene, CDR1 is LNHDA and CDR2 is SQIVND (reference sequence). Trimming stripped 4 bases from V and 3 bases from J, with 15 bases between. CDR3 loop: CASSTPGGVDYGYTF. The CDR3 DNA reads as TGTGCCAGTAGTACCCCGGGGGGGGTTGACTATGGCTACACCTTC.

The rearrangement joins TRBV15 to TRBJ2-7, with TRBD1 as a possible D gene (6 bases). V lost 3 bases and J 1 base, leaving 10 bases between the germline ends. The CDR3 runs 14 residues. The germline V gene encodes CDR1 LNHNV and CDR2 YYDKDF (reference sequence). CDR3 nucleotides: TGTGCCACCAGCAGGGGACAACTTTCCTACGAGCAGTACTTC. It translates to CATSRGQLSYEQYF.

The chain joins TRBV4-2 to TRBJ2-7, with 9 bases fitting TRBD2. J lost 5 bases, V lost 4 bases, and 12 bases had no gene match. CDR3 size: 16 residues. Per the germline V gene, CDR1 is LGHNA and CDR2 is YNFKEQ. The CDR3 reads CASSLPSGIERNEQYF. CDR3 bases: TGTGCCAGCAGCCTCCCTAGCGGGATTGAGCGGAACGAGCAGTACTTC.

The chain uses TRBV28 and TRBJ2-5; 13 nucleotides match TRBD2. Per germline, CDR1 MDHEN and CDR2 SYDVKM. The J segment lost 2 bases and the V segment lost 7 bases, leaving 7 bases of the junction unmatched. The CDR3 consists of 16 residues. This CDR3 reads CASNPLAGGGQETQYF. CDR3 DNA sequence: TGTGCCAGCAATCCACTAGCGGGAGGGGGGCAAGAGACCCAGTACTTC. The variable domain in full, with the rest retrieved from reference TRBV28 and TRBJ2-5, is DVKVTQSSRYLVKRTGEKVFLECVQDMDHENMFWYRQDPGLGLRLIYFSYDVKMKEKGDIPEGYSVSREKKERFSLILESASTNQTSMYLCASNPLAGGGQETQYFGPGTRLLVL.

V is TRBV3-1 (or the pseudogene TRBV3-2) and J is TRBJ2-5; D is unclear. V dropped 6 bases and J dropped 2 bases, with 22 bases sitting between them. Germline loops: CDR1 LGHDT, CDR2 YNNKEL (reference sequence). There are 17 residues in the CDR3. CDR3 coding DNA: TGTGCCAGCAGTCTATGGGCCAAAAGGGAAACTCAAGAGACCCAGTACTTC. As protein: CASSLWAKRETQETQYF.

The V call is TRBV7-9, the J call TRBJ2-2; D is uncertain. Germline CDR1 SEHNR, CDR2 FQNEAQ (reference sequence). Trimming cost V 5 bases and J 8 bases, with 9 bases left between them. This CDR3 region has 12 residues. The CDR3 region has the DNA TGTGCCAGCAGCGAAATGGCTGGGGAGCTGTTTTTT. It specifies CASSEMAGELFF.

The chain has TRBV7-9 and TRBJ2-7; possibly TRBD2 for D (5 bases). Per the germline V gene, CDR1 is SEHNR and CDR2 is FQNEAQ (reference sequence). The CDR3 loop spans 16 amino acids. V was clipped by 5 bases and J by 3 bases, with 20 bases between them. Here the CDR3 reads CASSPSMGIGSYEQYF. CDR3 nucleotides: TGTGCCAGCAGCCCTAGCATGGGGATAGGGAGCTACGAGCAGTACTTC.

Written as DNA, the CDR3 is TGTGCCACTAGCGGGAGAATGGGTGAGCAGTTCTTC. This sequence encodes CATSGRMGEQFF. The rearrangement links TRBV6-4 to TRBJ2-1; 10 bases line up with TRBD2. The CDR3 totals 12 residues. The germline V gene encodes CDR1 MRHNA and CDR2 SNTAGT. J gave up 9 bases and V 10 bases, and 6 bases lay outside the gene matches.

The V and J genes are TRBV9 and TRBJ2-1; 12 bases are shared with TRBD2. Germline V lookup: CDR1 SGDLS, CDR2 YYNGEE. This CDR3 has 15 residues. The J segment lost 12 bases and the V segment lost 4 bases, leaving 11 bases of the junction unmatched. The CDR3 nucleotides are TGTGCCAGCAGCTTGACTAGCGGGGGCGCTCAGGGGCAGTTCTTC. It is translated as CASSLTSGGAQGQFF.

CDR3 residues: CASSYSSGKPYEQYF. CDR3 coding DNA: TGTGCCAGCAGTTACTCGAGCGGGAAGCCCTACGAGCAGTACTTC. The gene calls are TRBV6-5 and TRBJ2-7, with 7 bases fitting TRBD2. V lost 0 bases, J lost 2 bases, and 4 bases stayed unmatched. The CDR3 runs to 15 residues. CDR1 and CDR2 (germline): MNHEY, SVGAGI.

This chain links TRBV27 with TRBJ1-1; the D is unclear. V shed 2 bases and J shed 0 bases, with 4 bases lying between them. Germline assignment: CDR1 MNHEY and CDR2 SMNVEV (reference sequence). The CDR3 has 13 amino acids. CDR3 sequence reads: CASSLTLNTEAFF. For the CDR3, the DNA is TGTGCCAGCAGTTTAACCCTGAACACTGAAGCTTTCTTT.

J is TRBJ1-1 and V is TRBV19; D remains ambiguous. V lost 11 bases and J 1 base, leaving 14 bases between the germline ends. From germline, CDR1 is LNHDA and CDR2 SQIVND (reference sequence). The CDR3 is made up of 13 amino acids. The CDR3 here is CASEQQTNTEAFF. DNA of the CDR3: TGTGCCTCAGAACAGCAGACGAACACTGAAGCTTTCTTT.

The chain couples TRBV19 to TRBJ1-1; weak D call: TRBD1 (5 bases). CDR3 length: 15 residues. The V gene's germline CDR1 is LNHDA and CDR2 SQIVND (reference sequence). The V end lost 1 base, the J end lost 0 bases, and 9 bases lay between the germline ends. CDR3 residues: CASSIAARVNTEAFF. In DNA, the CDR3 is TGTGCCAGTAGTATAGCGGCCAGGGTGAACACTGAAGCTTTCTTT.